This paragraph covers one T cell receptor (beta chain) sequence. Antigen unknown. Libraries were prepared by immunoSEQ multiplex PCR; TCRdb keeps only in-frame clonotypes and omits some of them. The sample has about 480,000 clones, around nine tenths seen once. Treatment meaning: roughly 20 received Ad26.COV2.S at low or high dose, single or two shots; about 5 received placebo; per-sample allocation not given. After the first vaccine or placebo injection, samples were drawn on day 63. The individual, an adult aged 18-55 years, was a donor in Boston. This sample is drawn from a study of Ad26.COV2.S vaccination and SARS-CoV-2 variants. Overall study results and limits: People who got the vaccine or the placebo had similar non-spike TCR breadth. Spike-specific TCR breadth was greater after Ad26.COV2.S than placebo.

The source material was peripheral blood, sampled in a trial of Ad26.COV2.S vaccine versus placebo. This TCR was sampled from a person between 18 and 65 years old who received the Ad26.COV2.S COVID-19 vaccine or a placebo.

CDR3 sequence (DNA): TGTGCCAGCTCAAACTTCCGGGACGGCTTTTACGAGCAGTACTTC. Translating it yields CASSNFRDGFYEQYF. The chain combines TRBV19 with TRBJ2-7, with D perhaps TRBD1 or TRBD2 (5 bases each). The germline V gene encodes CDR1 LNHDA and CDR2 SQIVND (reference sequence). This CDR3 is built from 15 residues. V lost 9 bases and J 4 bases, leaving 22 bases between the germline ends.